These 8 T cell receptor beta chains share one sample of origin, sequenced in a study of early T cells in non-severe SARS-CoV-2 infection. From the 5' RACE reads, TCRdb called clonotypes with MiXCR, one entry per CDR3 protein. The sample records tens of thousands of distinct CDR3 sequences, around 14% being singletons. Here the sequenced sample was whole blood, taken at baseline. All receptors derive from an adult who was a healthcare worker with PCR-confirmed SARS-CoV-2 infection or an uninfected control (not recorded which).

V and J are TRBV29-1 and TRBJ2-5; perhaps TRBD1 as D (6 bases). Trimming removed 7 bases from V and 8 bases from J, with 11 bases in between. Germline V gene sequence: CDR1 SQVTM, CDR2 ANQGSEA. The CDR3 is made up of 10 amino acids. DNA of the CDR3: TGCAGCGCTACAGGGATAACCCAGTACTTC. As protein: CSATGITQYF.

The sample holds a few counts of this clonotype. The chain links TRBV9 to TRBJ2-1, with 11 bases aligning to TRBD2. V lost 3 bases and J lost 6; bases outside the gene matches: 2. Germline values: CDR1 SGDLS, CDR2 YYNGEE. The CDR3 is 14 residues long. CDR3 coding DNA: TGTGCCAGCAGCGAAGGGACTAGCGGCAATGAGCAGTTCTTC. Residues: CASSEGTSGNEQFF.

This sequence joins TRBV14 and TRBJ2-1, with 10 bases matching TRBD2. In germline, CDR1 is SGHDN, CDR2 FVKESK. Trimming at V came to 4 bases and at J to 3 bases, leaving 3 bases not matched to a gene. This CDR3 spans 15 amino acids. As DNA, the CDR3 is TGTGCCAGCAGCCTCGGACTAGCGGTCTACAATGAGCAGTTCTTC. This encodes CASSLGLAVYNEQFF.

The rearrangement joins TRBV19 to TRBJ2-1, with TRBD2 identical over 10 bases. V lost 4 bases and J lost 5; bases outside the gene matches: 5. This CDR3 contains 15 residues. Germline CDR1 is LNHDA and CDR2 is SQIVND (reference sequence). The CDR3 sequence: CASSTSGRSDNEQFF. CDR3 nucleotides: TGTGCCAGTAGTACTAGCGGGAGATCTGACAATGAGCAGTTCTTC.

In this sample, this clonotype turned up many times. V is TRBV15 and J is TRBJ2-3, with D unclear. Per germline, CDR1 LNHNV and CDR2 YYDKDF (reference sequence). V was pared by 0 bases and J by 6 bases, with 4 bases between. The CDR3 has 12 residues. The CDR3 here is CATSRERDTQYF. The CDR3 coding sequence is TGTGCCACCAGCAGAGAAAGGGATACGCAGTATTTT.

This clonotype has ten or more counts. CDR3 DNA sequence: TGTGCCAGCAGCTTGCCGGCGGATACCTACGAGCAGTACTTC. Translated: CASSLPADTYEQYF. This chain uses TRBV5-5 with TRBJ2-7; D unclear. With 1 base removed from V and 2 bases from J, the gap between germline ends came to 10 bases. The CDR3 runs to 14 residues. CDR1 is SGHKS and CDR2 is YYEKEE in the germline V gene (reference sequence).

This clonotype was detected a few times. The chain uses TRBV10-3 and TRBJ1-5, with D hard to call. The CDR3 covers 13 residues. The V gene lost 10 bases and the J gene lost 3 bases, with 13 bases spanning the gap. Germline values: CDR1 ENHRY, CDR2 SYGVKD. The CDR3 nucleotides read TGTGCCACCGCCGAGGACTACAATCAGCCCCAGCATTTT. Translation gives CATAEDYNQPQHF.

This clonotype was observed many times. This chain connects TRBV2 to TRBJ1-1, with TRBD1 matching over 7 bases. V shed 6 bases, J shed 1 base, and the junction held 2 bases outside the gene matches. This CDR3 comprises 13 residues. CDR1 is SNHLY and CDR2 is FYNNEI in the germline V gene. This CDR3 is CASRGQTNTEAFF. The CDR3 DNA reads as TGTGCCAGCAGGGGACAGACGAACACTGAAGCTTTCTTT.